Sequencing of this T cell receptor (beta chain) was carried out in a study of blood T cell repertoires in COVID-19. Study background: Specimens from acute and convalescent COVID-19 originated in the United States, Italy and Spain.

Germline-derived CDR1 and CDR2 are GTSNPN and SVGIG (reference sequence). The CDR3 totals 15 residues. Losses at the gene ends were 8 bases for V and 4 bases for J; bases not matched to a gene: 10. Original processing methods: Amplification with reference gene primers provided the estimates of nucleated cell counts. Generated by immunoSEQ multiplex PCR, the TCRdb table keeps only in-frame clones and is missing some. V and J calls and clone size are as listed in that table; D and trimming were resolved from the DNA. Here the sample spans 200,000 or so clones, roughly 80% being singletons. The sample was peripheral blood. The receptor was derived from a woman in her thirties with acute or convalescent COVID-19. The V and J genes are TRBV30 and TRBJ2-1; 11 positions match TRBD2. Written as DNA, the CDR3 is TGTGCCGCAAGTGTAGGGACTAGCGGTTACAATGAGCAGTTCTTC. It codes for CAASVGTSGYNEQFF.